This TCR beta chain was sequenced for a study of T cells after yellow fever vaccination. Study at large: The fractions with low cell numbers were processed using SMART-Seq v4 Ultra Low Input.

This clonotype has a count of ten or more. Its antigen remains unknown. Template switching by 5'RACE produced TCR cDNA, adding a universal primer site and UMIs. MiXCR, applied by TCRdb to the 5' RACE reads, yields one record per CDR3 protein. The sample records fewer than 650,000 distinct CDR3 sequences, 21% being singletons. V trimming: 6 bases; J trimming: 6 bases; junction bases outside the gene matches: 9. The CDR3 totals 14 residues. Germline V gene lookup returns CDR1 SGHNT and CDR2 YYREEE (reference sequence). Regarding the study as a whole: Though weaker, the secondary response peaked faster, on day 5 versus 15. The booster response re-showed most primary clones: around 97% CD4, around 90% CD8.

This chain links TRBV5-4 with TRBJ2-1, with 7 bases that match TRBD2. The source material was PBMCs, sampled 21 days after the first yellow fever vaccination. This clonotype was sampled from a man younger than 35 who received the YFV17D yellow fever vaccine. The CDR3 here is CASNSAGVFNEQFF. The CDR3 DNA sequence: TGTGCCAGCAACTCTGCGGGGGTCTTCAATGAGCAGTTCTTC.